The present entry profiles one T cell receptor (beta chain) with its context. Germline loops: CDR1 SGHDN, CDR2 FVKESK. The CDR3 length is 16 residues. V shed 5 bases, J shed 0 bases, and the junction held 7 bases outside the gene matches. The data are from a study of blood T cell repertoires in COVID-19. On the study more broadly: PBMCs, B-cell-depleted T cells, or T cells were the source of the cDNA or gDNA that made up the material.

Per the study methods: Reference gene primer amplification gave nucleated cell count estimates. TCRdb keeps only in-frame clones here, not all; method: immunoSEQ multiplex PCR. The D gene and trimming were derived from the DNA, and the V and J assignments and clone size from that table. The profile shows 250,000 to 300,000 clones, approximately 83% of them singletons. Specimen: peripheral blood. This sequence joins TRBV14 and TRBJ2-1, with 7 nucleotides matching TRBD2. This clonotype was obtained from a woman between 65 and 79 years old with acute or convalescent COVID-19. CDR3 in DNA: TGTGCCAGCAGCTCCACAGGCGGGAGCTCCTACAATGAGCAGTTCTTC. Its protein is CASSSTGGSSYNEQFF. Variable domain in full (rest from reference TRBV14 and TRBJ2-1): EAGVTQFPSHSVIEKGQTVTLRCDPISGHDNLYWYRRVMGKEIKFLLHFVKESKQDESGMPNNRFLAERTGGTYSTLKVQPAELEDSGVYFCASSSTGGSSYNEQFFGPGTRLTVL.